The T cell receptor (beta chain) described here comes from a study of neurological immune-mediated disorders. The study's findings and limits: Expansion of TCR clones was greatest in HTLV-1-associated myelopathy and smallest in multiple sclerosis, where it fell below that of healthy controls.

To note about this clonotype: Its specificity is unknown.

Preparation of the unsorted libraries drew on 2 million PBMCs stored at -80 C. The germline V and J ends were trimmed by 2 bases and 10 bases, with 12 bases remaining between them. The CDR3 has 14 residues. The germline V gene has CDR1 MNHEY and CDR2 SMNVEV (reference sequence). A single record per CDR3 protein comes from TCRdb applying MiXCR to the 5' RACE reads. Of tens of thousands of distinct CDR3 sequences in the sample, roughly 17% were seen once. Specimen: PBMCs. The sequence was obtained from a woman aged 40 to 55 in good health. This chain uses TRBV27 with TRBJ1-6; D is unresolved. DNA of the CDR3: TGTGCCAGCAGTTTAATGGAGCCTGGATCACCCCTCCACTTT. The encoded protein is CASSLMEPGSPLHF.